The clone carrying this TCR beta chain was seen repeatedly, ten times or more. Its target is not known. This sample was taken from a study of T cells in Graves' hyperthyroidism and ophthalmopathy. Notes on the study in general: A model of 13 V-J features distinguished ophthalmopathy from stable hyperthyroidism. Blood held most thyroid clonotypes expanded above 0.001 frequency.

Trimming cost V 6 bases and J 5 bases, with 20 bases left between them. Germline loops: CDR1 SGHRS, CDR2 YFSETQ. This CDR3 region has 15 residues. Across 18 months, stable Graves' hyperthyroidism was marked by no progression to ophthalmopathy. Regions amplified from RNA transcripts were the TCR beta CDR3 regions. First-round RT-PCR targeting the TCR CDR3 was performed with the HTBI primer set. TCRdb reanalysed the multiplex PCR reads using MiXCR and keeps one entry per CDR3 protein. Of over 90,000 distinct CDR3 sequences detected, over 45% appear once; the ten largest clones hold approximately 24%. Specimen: blood. The rearrangement links TRBV5-1 to TRBJ1-1, with D perhaps matching TRBD1 (6 bases). The receptor was derived from a man in his forties with Graves' hyperthyroidism. This CDR3 is CASTIGGGELTEAFF. DNA of the CDR3: TGCGCCAGCACCATAGGGGGGGGGGAGTTAACTGAAGCTTTCTTT.